This T cell receptor beta chain stems from a study of T cell clonality in common variable immunodeficiency. Aged about 9 to 70 years, CVID subjects averaged around 43 years old. Study findings and constraints: Reportedly, TCR beta sequences from common variable immunodeficiency showed fewer deletions and N-nucleotide insertions. Patient heterogeneity in the CVID cohort limited correlations between repertoire features and clinical complications.

Of note for this clone: Its antigen is currently unknown. The read halts 3 residues ahead of the CDR3 end, with the missing end drawn from the germline J gene.

Method: immunoSEQ multiplex PCR; TCRdb's copy keeps in-frame clones and lacks some. This sample contains 15,000 to 16,000 clones. The germline CDR1 and CDR2 sequences are SEHNR and FQNEAQ (reference sequence). CDR3 length: 15 amino acids. The V end was cut by 1 base, the J end by 8 bases, with 15 bases between. The sequenced material came from peripheral blood mononuclear cells. The chain uses TRBV7-9 and TRBJ2-1, with a tentative D call TRBD1 (6 bases). The sequence came from a human donor with common variable immunodeficiency. CDR3 protein: CASSLVQGNEYEQFF. The CDR3 DNA, read in part, is TGTGCCAGCAGCTTAGTACAGGGCAATGAGTATGAG.